A single sample gave rise to the 17 T cell receptor beta chains below, sequenced in a study of blood T cell repertoires in COVID-19. Measured with immunoSEQ multiplex PCR; TCRdb has only the in-frame clones, and not every one. The data show hundreds of thousands of clones, around 87% seen once. Sequencing input: PBMCs or T cells enriched from blood (not recorded which). The receptor source for this set is a man in his forties or fifties in a cohort exposed to, infected with or recovered from COVID-19 (not recorded which).

The rearrangement links TRBV5-8 to TRBJ1-4, with 10 nucleotides matching TRBD1. The CDR3 sequence is 15 residues long. The J segment lost 7 bases and the V segment lost 3 bases, leaving 6 bases of the junction unmatched. Germline V gives CDR1 SGHTS, CDR2 YDEGEE. The chain's CDR3 is CASSSRQGAVEKLFF. The CDR3 DNA is TGTGCCAGCAGCTCGCGACAGGGGGCTGTTGAAAAACTGTTTTTT.

In nucleotides, the CDR3 is TGTGCCAGCAGCGCCCATGGGGGGAGGGCCTTCTATGAGCAGTTCTTC. This codes for CASSAHGGRAFYEQFF. This chain uses TRBV9 with TRBJ2-1; 7 bases map to TRBD2. V dropped 3 bases and J dropped 8; count of bases not matched to a gene: 14. This CDR3 comprises 16 residues. Germline V gene data show CDR1 as SGDLS and CDR2 as YYNGEE.

This sequence joins TRBV15 and TRBJ1-5; the match to TRBD1 covers 7 bases. The CDR3 has 15 amino acids. The germline V gene encodes CDR1 LNHNV and CDR2 YYDKDF (reference sequence). Trimming removed 1 base from V and 2 bases from J; junction bases left unmatched: 2. The CDR3 loop is CATSRVTGGNQPQHF. CDR3 DNA sequence: TGTGCCACCAGCAGAGTTACAGGGGGCAATCAGCCCCAGCATTTT.

The J gene is TRBJ1-2, the V gene TRBV4-1; TRBD1 matches 10 bases. Germline CDR1 and CDR2: MGHRA and YSYEKL. With V trimmed by 1 base and J by 11 bases, 7 bases remained unmatched. The CDR3 length is 14 residues. The CDR3 DNA sequence: TGCGCCAGCAGCCAAGGACAGGGGGCGCTTAGTTACACCTTC. Translating gives CASSQGQGALSYTF.

Remarks on this clone: Other DNA sequences in the sample encode the same CDR3. The V and J genes are TRBV18 and TRBJ1-1; tentatively, D is TRBD1 (5 bases). Germline assignment: CDR1 KGHSH and CDR2 LQKENI. This CDR3 region has 14 residues. V was clipped by 1 base and J by 0 bases, with 6 bases between them. The CDR3 nucleotides read TGTGCCAGCTCACCACTAGGGGTGAACACTGAAGCTTTCTTT. Translating it yields CASSPLGVNTEAFF.

V and J are TRBV2 and TRBJ1-1; D perhaps matches TRBD1 (5 bases). Germline CDR1 reads SNHLY; CDR2 reads FYNNEI. CDR3 length: 13 residues. Trimming removed 7 bases at V and 4 bases at J, with 13 bases between. The CDR3 sequence is CASTGDAITEAFF. The CDR3 bases are TGTGCCAGCACGGGGGATGCGATCACTGAAGCTTTCTTT.

In nucleotides, the CDR3 is TGTGCCAGTAGTACCCGAGCGGGGGCCTACGAGCAGTACTTC. This gives the protein CASSTRAGAYEQYF. The V and J genes are TRBV19 and TRBJ2-7; 8 bases line up with TRBD2. Germline CDR1 is LNHDA and CDR2 is SQIVND (reference sequence). Germline trimming cut 4 bases from V and 2 bases from J; bases unmatched to any gene: 4. The CDR3 is made up of 14 amino acids.

The rearrangement uses TRBV5-6 and TRBJ1-2; maybe TRBD1 (6 bases). This CDR3 contains 15 residues. Per the germline V gene, CDR1 is SGHDT and CDR2 is YYEEEE. Trimming left V 1 base short and J 0 bases short, with 10 bases between. The CDR3 is CASSLRGAPNYGYTF. DNA of the CDR3: TGTGCCAGCAGCTTGCGGGGGGCGCCTAACTATGGCTACACCTTC.

This chain links TRBV2 with TRBJ2-1, with a tentative D call TRBD2 (6 bases). Deletions cut 2 bases from V and 1 base from J, with 9 bases between. CDR3 length equals 15 residues. Germline CDR1 reads SNHLY; CDR2 reads FYNNEI. CDR3 sequence: CASSEWGDSYNEQFF. CDR3 nucleotide sequence: TGTGCCAGCAGTGAATGGGGGGATTCCTACAATGAGCAGTTCTTC.

This clone occurred a few times. The V call is TRBV6-1, the J call TRBJ2-1; the match to TRBD2 covers 10 bases. The CDR3 extends over 17 amino acids. V shed 4 bases, J shed 6 bases, and the junction held 12 bases outside the gene matches. The V gene's germline CDR1 is MNHNS and CDR2 SASEGT. The chain's CDR3 is CASSGVAGGTFFNEQFF. CDR3 nucleotide sequence: TGTGCCAGCAGTGGGGTAGCGGGAGGCACCTTCTTCAATGAGCAGTTCTTC.

This rearrangement joins TRBV15 to TRBJ1-5; possibly TRBD1 for D (5 bases). The V end lost 0 bases, the J end lost 6 bases, and 15 bases lay between the germline ends. The CDR3 loop spans 16 amino acids. In germline, CDR1 is LNHNV, CDR2 YYDKDF (reference sequence). CDR3 coding DNA: TGTGCCACCAGCAGAGATCGGGGGGAGGGCCCTCAGCCCCAGCATTTT. It is translated as CATSRDRGEGPQPQHF. Together with reference TRBV15 and TRBJ1-5, the CDR3 gives the full variable domain: DAMVIQNPRYQVTQFGKPVTLSCSQTLNHNVMYWYQQKSSQAPKLLFHYYDKDFNNEADTPDNFQSRRPNTSFCFLDIRSPGLGDTAMYLCATSRDRGEGPQPQHFGDGTRLSIL.

This clone appeared a single time. The chain recombines TRBV5-1 with TRBJ1-4; D is perhaps TRBD1 (6 bases). The germline V and J ends were trimmed by 4 bases and 0 bases, with 7 bases remaining between them. Germline assignment: CDR1 SGHRS and CDR2 YFSETQ. The CDR3 runs to 14 residues. CDR3 region: CASSGGATNEKLFF. The CDR3 nucleotides are TGCGCCAGCAGCGGGGGCGCAACTAATGAAAAACTGTTTTTT.

The chain joins TRBV27 to TRBJ1-1; tentatively, D is TRBD1 (6 bases). Between the trimmed V and J ends, which lost 0 bases and 5 bases, there was a span of 22 bases. Germline V gives CDR1 MNHEY, CDR2 SMNVEV (reference sequence). This CDR3 is 18 amino acids long. The CDR3 DNA reads TGTGCCAGCAGTTTATCTAATGGGGGCGGAACCAGGTTTACTGAAGCTTTCTTT. It translates to CASSLSNGGGTRFTEAFF.

The rearrangement uses TRBV3-1 (or the pseudogene TRBV3-2) and TRBJ1-2; 10 nucleotides align to TRBD1. V dropped 4 bases and J dropped 5; count of bases not matched to a gene: 10. This CDR3 has 16 amino acids. Germline CDR1 reads LGHDT; CDR2 reads YNNKEL (reference sequence). CDR3 sequence reads: CASSPGTGEGIYGYTF. Written as DNA, the CDR3 is TGTGCCAGCAGCCCAGGGACAGGGGAGGGCATTTATGGCTACACCTTC.

The chain has TRBV28 and TRBJ1-6, with 7 bases lining up with TRBD1. Germline V lookup: CDR1 MDHEN, CDR2 SYDVKM. The CDR3 is made up of 15 amino acids. Unmatched junction bases numbered 1, after V lost 5 bases and J lost 0 bases. This CDR3 reads CASSRDSSYNSPLHF. In DNA form, the CDR3 reads TGTGCCAGCAGTCGGGACAGCTCCTATAATTCACCCCTCCACTTT.

This CDR3 reads CASSLPGMGTEAFF. CDR3 bases: TGTGCCAGCAGCTTACCCGGGATGGGGACTGAAGCTTTCTTT. This chain links TRBV7-8 with TRBJ1-1; D gene ambiguous. The CDR3 contains 14 residues. Trimming pared 2 bases from V and 5 bases from J, leaving 12 bases between. In germline, CDR1 is SGHVS, CDR2 FQNEAQ.

This sequence joins TRBV18 and TRBJ1-3; 10 nucleotides line up with TRBD1. V lost 2 bases to trimming and J lost 4 bases; unmatched junction nucleotides: 2. Germline assignment: CDR1 KGHSH and CDR2 LQKENI. The CDR3 is 15 amino acids. DNA for the CDR3: TGTGCCAGCTCACCAGACAGGGGGCCCGGAAACACCATATATTTT. Encoded protein: CASSPDRGPGNTIYF.